This is a list of T cell receptor beta chains from one sample in a study of cytomegalovirus exposure and HLA in healthy donors. Sequencing used immunoSEQ multiplex PCR; TCRdb keeps in-frame clones, though not all of them. The sample lists some 190,000 clones, around nine tenths occurring once. The sample was PBMCs. The receptors derive from a woman aged 25-40 years in good health and CMV-seronegative. Both conserved end residues are part of each CDR3. A D gene is named only where the DNA matches it firmly. The size entry is marked missing in some rows and otherwise reads once, few, many or a size class.

d_call: .
v_call: TRBV2
clone_size: .
j_call: TRBJ2-7
cdr3_nt: TGTGCCAGCAGTGACGGCGGGGCACGGTACGAGCAGTACTTC
cdr3_aa: CASSDGGARYEQYF

d_call: .
v_call: TRBV9
clone_size: .
j_call: TRBJ1-2
cdr3_nt: TGTGCCAGCAGCGCCCGCCTAGGACAGTCCACCTATGGCTACACCTTC
cdr3_aa: CASSARLGQSTYGYTF

d_call: .
v_call: TRBV18
clone_size: .
j_call: TRBJ1-3
cdr3_nt: TGTGCCAGCTCACCATCACAGCTACACCAAGTCTCTGGAAACACCATATATTTT
cdr3_aa: CASSPSQLHQVSGNTIYF

d_call: TRBD2
v_call: TRBV28
clone_size: .
j_call: TRBJ2-5
cdr3_nt: TGTGCCAGCAGTTTACCGACTAGCGGGATAGAGACCCAGTACTTC
cdr3_aa: CASSLPTSGIETQYF

d_call: TRBD2
v_call: TRBV27
clone_size: .
j_call: TRBJ2-7
cdr3_nt: TGTGCCAGCAGTTATAGCGCGGGGGGCGAGCAGTACTTC
cdr3_aa: CASSYSAGGEQYF

d_call: TRBD2
v_call: TRBV4-1
clone_size: .
j_call: TRBJ2-7
cdr3_nt: TGCGCCAGCAGCCAAGAACCGGGACTAGCGAACGAGCAGTACTTC
cdr3_aa: CASSQEPGLANEQYF

d_call: TRBD1
v_call: TRBV4-1
clone_size: .
j_call: TRBJ2-2
cdr3_nt: TGCGCCAGCAGCCCGACAGGGAGCAACAGGAACACCGGGGAGCTGTTTTTT
cdr3_aa: CASSPTGSNRNTGELFF

d_call: TRBD2
v_call: TRBV4-2
clone_size: .
j_call: TRBJ2-1
cdr3_nt: TGTGCCAGCAGCCAATTCCTAGCGGGAGTTTTTAGTGAGCAGTTCTTC
cdr3_aa: CASSQFLAGVFSEQFF

d_call: .
v_call: TRBV18
clone_size: once
j_call: TRBJ2-1
cdr3_nt: TGTGCCAGTACCGGGACAAGAACCTACAATGAGCAGTTCTTC
cdr3_aa: CASTGTRTYNEQFF

d_call: TRBD2
v_call: TRBV4-1
clone_size: few
j_call: TRBJ2-7
cdr3_nt: TGCGCCAGCAGCCGGACTAGCATCTACGAGCAGTACTTC
cdr3_aa: CASSRTSIYEQYF

d_call: .
v_call: TRBV5-6
clone_size: .
j_call: TRBJ1-2
cdr3_nt: TGTGCCAGCAGCTTGGGAACAGCCTATGGCTACACCTTC
cdr3_aa: CASSLGTAYGYTF

d_call: .
v_call: TRBV6-1
clone_size: .
j_call: TRBJ1-5
cdr3_nt: TGTGCCAGCAGATCACAGGTAACGGTCCAGCCCCAGCATTTT
cdr3_aa: CASRSQVTVQPQHF

d_call: .
v_call: TRBV7-3
clone_size: once
j_call: TRBJ2-3
cdr3_nt: TGTGCCAGCAGCTTAGCCAGGGTCACAGATACGCAGTATTTT
cdr3_aa: CASSLARVTDTQYF

d_call: .
v_call: TRBV11-2
clone_size: .
j_call: TRBJ2-1
cdr3_nt: TGTGCCAGCAGCTTAGTAGCCAGCTTCTACAATGAGCAGTTCTTC
cdr3_aa: CASSLVASFYNEQFF

d_call: TRBD1
v_call: TRBV7-9
clone_size: once
j_call: TRBJ2-2
cdr3_nt: TGTGCCAGCATAGGGACAGGGATTGTCGGGGAGCTGTTTTTT
cdr3_aa: CASIGTGIVGELFF

d_call: TRBD2
v_call: TRBV13
clone_size: few
j_call: TRBJ2-1
cdr3_nt: TGTGCCAGCAGCTTAGGACTAGCGGGAGCCAATGAGCAGTTCTTC
cdr3_aa: CASSLGLAGANEQFF

d_call: .
v_call: TRBV6-1
clone_size: .
j_call: TRBJ1-3
cdr3_nt: TGTGCCAGCAGTGAACAGGGACTGACCTCTGGAAACACCATATATTTT
cdr3_aa: CASSEQGLTSGNTIYF

d_call: .
v_call: TRBV7-9
clone_size: once
j_call: TRBJ2-5
cdr3_nt: TGTGCCAGCAGCCCCGAACCAGGGGAGACCCAGTACTTC
cdr3_aa: CASSPEPGETQYF

d_call: TRBD1
v_call: TRBV7-3
clone_size: few
j_call: TRBJ2-7
cdr3_nt: TGTGCCAGCAGCACAGGGGCCAACGGCGAGCAGTACTTC
cdr3_aa: CASSTGANGEQYF

d_call: TRBD1
v_call: TRBV4-2
clone_size: once
j_call: TRBJ1-2
cdr3_nt: TGTGCCAGCAGCCTCCATAGGACAGGGGATGGCTACACCTTC
cdr3_aa: CASSLHRTGDGYTF

d_call: .
v_call: TRBV9
clone_size: .
j_call: TRBJ2-7
cdr3_nt: TGTGCCAGCAGCGTAGCCGCGCTACCTACCTACGAGCAGTACTTC
cdr3_aa: CASSVAALPTYEQYF

d_call: .
v_call: TRBV19
clone_size: .
j_call: TRBJ1-1
cdr3_nt: TGTGCCAGTACCTACAGGGTGAGGGGTGAAGCTTTCTTT
cdr3_aa: CASTYRVRGEAFF

d_call: TRBD1
v_call: TRBV11-2
clone_size: .
j_call: TRBJ1-4
cdr3_nt: TGTGCCAGCAGCTTAGCGGGACAGGAAAAACTGTTTTTT
cdr3_aa: CASSLAGQEKLFF

d_call: .
v_call: TRBV5-4
clone_size: .
j_call: TRBJ2-7
cdr3_nt: TGTGCCAGCAGCCTACGGGACACCTTGTACGAGCAGTACTTC
cdr3_aa: CASSLRDTLYEQYF

d_call: .
v_call: TRBV27
clone_size: .
j_call: TRBJ2-7
cdr3_nt: TGTGCCAGCAGTTTGGCGGGGTCCTACGAGCAGTACTTC
cdr3_aa: CASSLAGSYEQYF

d_call: .
v_call: TRBV5-4
clone_size: .
j_call: TRBJ1-2
cdr3_nt: TGTGCCAGCAGCTTCAACCCCTTAGGGGCATATGGCTACACCTTC
cdr3_aa: CASSFNPLGAYGYTF

d_call: .
v_call: TRBV10-1
clone_size: .
j_call: TRBJ2-7
cdr3_nt: TGCGCCAGCAGTGGACAGACCCTCGGCGAGCAGTACTTC
cdr3_aa: CASSGQTLGEQYF

d_call: TRBD2
v_call: TRBV5-4
clone_size: .
j_call: TRBJ2-5
cdr3_nt: TGTGCCAGCAGCCCAGAACTAGCGGGATCGTACCAAGAGACCCAGTACTTC
cdr3_aa: CASSPELAGSYQETQYF

d_call: .
v_call: TRBV25-1
clone_size: .
j_call: TRBJ2-7
cdr3_nt: TGTGCCAGCAGTGCCAGGGTATCGGGCGAGCAGTACTTC
cdr3_aa: CASSARVSGEQYF

d_call: .
v_call: TRBV28
clone_size: .
j_call: TRBJ1-1
cdr3_nt: TGTGCCACCCTTCCGGGGGATTCAGGGAACACTGAAGCTTTCTTT
cdr3_aa: CATLPGDSGNTEAFF

d_call: .
v_call: TRBV5-1
clone_size: .
j_call: TRBJ1-1
cdr3_nt: TGCGCCAGCAGCTCCAACGACTATTCCGAAGCTTTCTTT
cdr3_aa: CASSSNDYSEAFF

d_call: .
v_call: TRBV2
clone_size: .
j_call: TRBJ2-2
cdr3_nt: TGTGCCAGCAGTGTTGAGGGGGGGCGAGGCACCGGGGAGCTGTTTTTT
cdr3_aa: CASSVEGGRGTGELFF

d_call: .
v_call: TRBV19
clone_size: .
j_call: TRBJ2-1
cdr3_nt: TGTGCCAGTAACTGGGGAGAGGGAGTAAATGAGCAGTTCTTC
cdr3_aa: CASNWGEGVNEQFF

d_call: TRBD1
v_call: TRBV9
clone_size: .
j_call: TRBJ2-2
cdr3_nt: TGTGCCAGCAGCGTAGGAGGGGGCCCGGGCGGGGAGCTGTTTTTT
cdr3_aa: CASSVGGGPGGELFF

d_call: TRBD2
v_call: TRBV9
clone_size: .
j_call: TRBJ2-3
cdr3_nt: TGTGCCAGCAGCGTAGACCCCGGGACTAGAACGGATACGCAGTATTTT
cdr3_aa: CASSVDPGTRTDTQYF

d_call: .
v_call: TRBV6-5
clone_size: .
j_call: TRBJ2-7
cdr3_nt: TGTGCCAGCAGTAGGACAACCAGGGTTTTCCACGAGCAGTACTTC
cdr3_aa: CASSRTTRVFHEQYF

d_call: .
v_call: TRBV11-2
clone_size: .
j_call: TRBJ2-7
cdr3_nt: TGTGCCAGCAGCTTAGGACAAGTAAGCTCCTACGAGCAGTACTTC
cdr3_aa: CASSLGQVSSYEQYF

d_call: .
v_call: TRBV7-9
clone_size: .
j_call: TRBJ2-3
cdr3_nt: TGTGCCAGCAGCTTAAGCCCAATCCCGGGGGATCAAGATACGCAGTATTTT
cdr3_aa: CASSLSPIPGDQDTQYF

d_call: TRBD1
v_call: TRBV28
clone_size: .
j_call: TRBJ1-2
cdr3_nt: TGTGCCAGCAGTTTATCCAGGGGGCGGAAGAATGGCTACACCTTC
cdr3_aa: CASSLSRGRKNGYTF

d_call: .
v_call: TRBV4-1
clone_size: .
j_call: TRBJ2-2
cdr3_nt: TGCGCCAGCAGCCGGGGGGTTGTTGGGGAGCTGTTTTTT
cdr3_aa: CASSRGVVGELFF

d_call: .
v_call: TRBV7-2
clone_size: .
j_call: TRBJ1-2
cdr3_nt: TGTGCCAGCAGCTTGGGGGGGCGCGCGAACTATGGCTACACCTTC
cdr3_aa: CASSLGGRANYGYTF

d_call: TRBD1
v_call: TRBV5-1
clone_size: .
j_call: TRBJ2-5
cdr3_nt: TGCGCCAGCAGCTTGACAGGGGGTAGGTGGGAGACCCAGTACTTC
cdr3_aa: CASSLTGGRWETQYF

d_call: .
v_call: TRBV4-2
clone_size: few
j_call: TRBJ2-3
cdr3_nt: TGTGCCAGCAGTCCAAATGGGGGGGGCGATCAGACAGATACGCAGTATTTT
cdr3_aa: CASSPNGGGDQTDTQYF

d_call: TRBD2
v_call: TRBV5-1
clone_size: .
j_call: TRBJ2-1
cdr3_nt: TGCGCCAGCAGCAAGGGACTAGCGGGAGGCCCCTACAATGAGCAGTTCTTC
cdr3_aa: CASSKGLAGGPYNEQFF

d_call: TRBD2
v_call: TRBV5-5
clone_size: .
j_call: TRBJ2-5
cdr3_nt: TGTGCCAGCAGCCTTGGCGGGGGGGCAGGAGAGACCCAGTACTTC
cdr3_aa: CASSLGGGAGETQYF